The clone carrying this T cell receptor (beta chain) appeared once. The antigen is undetermined. The data are from a study of identical twins. Study results and caveats: With abundant cord blood beta clonotypes, insertions were fewer; memory repertoires showed no such pattern. It was cross-sectional statistical analysis, not following the same donors, that the conclusions relied on.

Template switching introduced a universal primer site, and the cDNA bore unique molecular identifiers. A single record per CDR3 protein comes from TCRdb applying MiXCR to the 5' RACE reads. The sample shows 1.5 million to 2 million distinct CDR3 sequences, about 31% of them seen only once. V was pared by 1 base and J by 0 bases, with 15 bases between. The CDR3 covers 18 residues. Looked up from germline, CDR1 is KGHDR and CDR2 is SFDVKD. All donors comprised healthy Caucasians. The clonotype was recovered from a newborn girl in good health. The chain uses TRBV24-1 and TRBJ2-4; D unresolved. Source material: cord blood. CDR3 DNA sequence: TGTGCCACCAGTGATTTCCCGAGGCAGTCTATAGCCAAAAACATTCAGTACTTC. Its protein is CATSDFPRQSIAKNIQYF.